The 20 T cell receptor beta chains below come from one sample, sequenced in a study of T cells expressing NK-cell markers. For each CDR3 protein, TCRdb gives one entry from its re-call of the 5' RACE reads, without DNA. The record lists 150,000 or so distinct CDR3 sequences, of which the ten most abundant hold over 35%. Sequencing input: blood T cells: a sorted CD56 or NKG2C T cell subset, CD4+ or CD8+ T cells, or bulk PBMC T cells (not recorded which). The source of these receptors is a woman between 45 and 65 years old in good health.

This chain links TRBV13 with TRBJ2-1. Germline CDR1 is PRHDT and CDR2 is FYEKMQ (reference sequence). CDR3 length: 14 residues. CDR3 sequence reads: CASSLAGVPNEQFF.

The V call is TRBV9, the J call TRBJ2-1; TCRdb's D gene call, TRBD1, goes unchecked for lack of DNA. CDR1 is SGDLS and CDR2 is YYNGEE in the germline V gene. The CDR3 is made up of 16 amino acids. This CDR3 is CASSVGAGRGGNEQFF.

The gene calls are TRBV5-6 and TRBJ1-2; checking the TCRdb D call of TRBD1 is not possible without DNA. This CDR3 comprises 16 residues. Germline CDR1 SGHDT, CDR2 YYEEEE. The CDR3 spells CASFPGQGMWYYGYTF.

This chain uses TRBV3-1 with TRBJ2-2; no DNA is available, so the TRBD2 call from TCRdb remains unchecked. This CDR3 comprises 16 residues. Germline V gene sequence: CDR1 LGHDT, CDR2 YNNKEL (reference sequence). The chain's CDR3 is CASSTRTSGSAGELFF.

V and J are TRBV4-1 and TRBJ1-2; no DNA is available, so the TRBD1 call from TCRdb remains unchecked. This CDR3 spans 18 amino acids. The germline CDR1 and CDR2 sequences are MGHRA and YSYEKL. CDR3 in amino acids: CASSQVGSRIMTGGGYTF.

The chain employs TRBV19 and TRBJ2-5; with no DNA, the TCRdb D assignment of TRBD1 cannot be verified. The CDR3 length is 14 residues. Germline lookup yields CDR1 LNHDA and CDR2 SQIVND (reference sequence). CDR3 loop: CASSILRGAETQYF.

The chain recombines TRBV27 with TRBJ2-1; TCRdb designates TRBD2, a call that cannot be tested without DNA. This CDR3 is built from 14 residues. Germline loops: CDR1 MNHEY, CDR2 SMNVEV (reference sequence). The CDR3 sequence is CASRQGGEYNEQFF.

This sequence joins TRBV4-1 and TRBJ2-1. Germline values: CDR1 MGHRA, CDR2 YSYEKL. The CDR3 length is 14 residues. CDR3 residues: CASSQERAWNEQFF.

CDR3 in amino acids: CASSPPGGPIIQYF. The chain combines TRBV5-6 with TRBJ2-4; TCRdb's assignment of TRBD2 cannot be checked, as there is no DNA. The CDR3 length is 14 residues. From germline, CDR1 is SGHDT and CDR2 YYEEEE.

This rearrangement joins TRBV11-2 to TRBJ2-5. From germline, CDR1 is SGHAT and CDR2 FQNNGV. The CDR3 consists of 14 residues. The CDR3 protein is CASRRTGLMETQYF.

This chain connects TRBV7-6 to TRBJ2-3. The CDR3 sequence is 14 residues long. CDR1 and CDR2 from the germline V gene are SGHVS and FNYEAQ. This CDR3 is CASSLELGTDTQYF.

The chain joins TRBV25-1 to TRBJ2-3. The CDR3 sequence is 11 residues long. Germline lookup yields CDR1 MGHDK and CDR2 SYGVNS. Here the CDR3 reads CASSEDYRQYF.

J is TRBJ1-1 and V is TRBV7-3; TCRdb lists TRBD1, though no DNA is available to test this call. The CDR3 is 13 residues long. Germline CDR1 SGHTA, CDR2 FQGTGA. The CDR3 is CASSLYGTGEAFF.

The chain employs TRBV11-2 and TRBJ2-1; TCRdb's assignment of TRBD1 cannot be checked, as there is no DNA. CDR1 is SGHAT, CDR2 FQNNGV, per germline. CDR3 length: 17 amino acids. The CDR3 loop reads CASSLEPGTGSYNEQFF.

The V gene is TRBV5-1, the J gene TRBJ1-1. The germline V gene encodes CDR1 SGHRS and CDR2 YFSETQ. This CDR3 region has 14 residues. CDR3 sequence reads: CASSLAGSVTEAFF.

V gene TRBV6-1 combines with J gene TRBJ2-7; TCRdb outputs TRBD1, but without DNA this stays unchecked. CDR1 MNHNS and CDR2 SASEGT come from the germline V gene. The CDR3 totals 12 residues. The CDR3 protein is CAINEGLGEQYF.

The rearrangement joins TRBV7-9 to TRBJ2-5; TCRdb names TRBD2, which stays unverified in the absence of DNA. This CDR3 comprises 14 residues. CDR1 SEHNR and CDR2 FQNEAQ come from the germline V gene (reference sequence). This CDR3 is CASSLRQGGETQYF. The variable domain in full, with the rest retrieved from reference TRBV7-9 and TRBJ2-5, is DTGVSQNPRHKITKRGQNVTFRCDPISEHNRLYWYRQTLGQGPEFLTYFQNEAQLEKSRLLSDRFSAERPKGSFSTLEIQRTEQGDSAMYLCASSLRQGGETQYFGPGTRLLVL.

This chain uses TRBV12-5 with TRBJ2-5. From germline, CDR1 is LGHNT and CDR2 FRNRAP. This CDR3 has 14 amino acids. The CDR3 sequence is CASGLGGYQETQYF.

The chain combines TRBV27 with TRBJ2-7; TCRdb selects TRBD2, and the lack of DNA leaves this call unchecked. CDR1 MNHEY and CDR2 SMNVEV come from the germline V gene (reference sequence). The CDR3 extends over 16 amino acids. CDR3 amino acids: CASSLYLAGVPYEQYF.

The chain recombines TRBV7-9 with TRBJ2-2; TCRdb indicates TRBD1, and absent DNA this call remains unverified. Germline CDR1 is SEHNR and CDR2 is FQNEAQ (reference sequence). The CDR3 has 15 amino acids. The chain's CDR3 is CASSFPDPNTGELFF.